A selection of T cell receptor beta chains follows, all from one sample in a study of cytomegalovirus exposure and HLA in healthy donors. Produced via immunoSEQ multiplex PCR; TCRdb's table is partial and in-frame only. The sample consists of some 140,000 clones, 65% to 90% of them appearing once. Sequencing was carried out using PBMCs. The receptors stem from a man younger than 35 in good health and CMV-seropositive. CDR3s include the opening cysteine and the closing phenylalanine or tryptophan. Each record gives: V gene, J gene, clone size, D gene, CDR3 protein, CDR3 DNA. A D gene is named only where the DNA matches it firmly. Rows may omit the clone size; those that give it use once, few, many or a size class.

V gene: TRBV15; J gene: TRBJ2-3; clone size: many; D gene: TRBD1; CDR3 protein: CATSRVDRADDTQYF; CDR3 DNA: TGTGCCACCAGCAGAGTTGACAGGGCAGATGATACGCAGTATTTT
V gene: TRBV9; J gene: TRBJ2-7; clone size: -; D gene: -; CDR3 protein: CASSGHYSSYEQYF; CDR3 DNA: TGTGCCAGCAGCGGTCACTATAGCTCCTACGAGCAGTACTTC
V gene: TRBV9; J gene: TRBJ2-2; clone size: -; D gene: TRBD2; CDR3 protein: CASSGTSGGDAGELFF; CDR3 DNA: TGTGCCAGCAGCGGCACTAGCGGGGGGGACGCCGGGGAGCTGTTTTTT
V gene: TRBV30; J gene: TRBJ2-3; clone size: few; D gene: TRBD2; CDR3 protein: CACPSGRAGGTQYF; CDR3 DNA: TGTGCCTGCCCTAGCGGGAGGGCCGGGGGTACGCAGTATTTT
V gene: TRBV15; J gene: TRBJ2-1; clone size: -; D gene: TRBD2; CDR3 protein: CATSREMGLALINEQFF; CDR3 DNA: TGTGCCACCAGCAGAGAAATGGGACTAGCGTTGATCAATGAGCAGTTCTTC
V gene: TRBV7-2; J gene: TRBJ1-1; clone size: -; D gene: -; CDR3 protein: CASSLVGANTEAFF; CDR3 DNA: TGTGCCAGCAGCTTAGTGGGGGCGAACACTGAAGCTTTCTTT
V gene: TRBV6-5; J gene: TRBJ2-7; clone size: -; D gene: -; CDR3 protein: CASSYRQNSYEQYF; CDR3 DNA: TGTGCCAGCAGTTACCGACAAAACTCCTACGAGCAGTACTTC
V gene: TRBV19; J gene: TRBJ1-1; clone size: -; D gene: TRBD1; CDR3 protein: CASSGQGWVTEAFF; CDR3 DNA: TGTGCCAGTAGCGGACAGGGGTGGGTCACTGAAGCTTTCTTT
V gene: TRBV2; J gene: TRBJ2-3; clone size: -; D gene: TRBD2; CDR3 protein: CASRGTRTDTQYF; CDR3 DNA: TGTGCCAGCAGGGGGACTAGAACAGATACGCAGTATTTT
V gene: TRBV6-6; J gene: TRBJ2-1; clone size: few; D gene: TRBD2; CDR3 protein: CASSQLAGIVGEQFF; CDR3 DNA: TGTGCCAGCAGTCAACTAGCGGGAATTGTAGGTGAGCAGTTCTTC
V gene: TRBV5-1; J gene: TRBJ2-1; clone size: -; D gene: TRBD2; CDR3 protein: CASSTPGLAGGNNEQFF; CDR3 DNA: TGCGCCAGCAGCACTCCGGGACTAGCGGGAGGGAACAATGAGCAGTTCTTC
V gene: TRBV27; J gene: TRBJ1-2; clone size: -; D gene: TRBD1; CDR3 protein: CASRAGGVNGYTF; CDR3 DNA: TGTGCCAGCAGGGCAGGGGGCGTTAATGGCTACACCTTC
V gene: TRBV15; J gene: TRBJ2-1; clone size: -; D gene: TRBD2; CDR3 protein: CATSRDLAGGNNEQFF; CDR3 DNA: TGTGCCACCAGCAGAGATTTAGCGGGGGGGAACAATGAGCAGTTCTTC
V gene: TRBV6-4; J gene: TRBJ2-7; clone size: -; D gene: TRBD2; CDR3 protein: CASSDCLGERELYEQYF; CDR3 DNA: TGTGCCAGCAGTGACTGCCTGGGGGAGCGGGAGCTGTACGAGCAGTACTTC
V gene: TRBV11-2; J gene: TRBJ1-6; clone size: -; D gene: -; CDR3 protein: CASSPHAGELIPLHF; CDR3 DNA: TGTGCCAGCAGCCCGCATGCCGGGGAGCTCATACCCCTCCACTTT
V gene: TRBV27; J gene: TRBJ2-3; clone size: -; D gene: TRBD2; CDR3 protein: CASSLRLKAGPRQDTQYF; CDR3 DNA: TGTGCCAGCAGTTTAAGGTTGAAAGCGGGACCTCGACAAGATACGCAGTATTTT
V gene: TRBV14; J gene: TRBJ2-1; clone size: once; D gene: TRBD2; CDR3 protein: CASSQDRRTSGNNEQFF; CDR3 DNA: TGTGCCAGCAGCCAAGATAGGAGGACTAGCGGAAACAATGAGCAGTTCTTC
V gene: TRBV30; J gene: TRBJ2-1; clone size: -; D gene: TRBD2; CDR3 protein: CAWGGVANEQFF; CDR3 DNA: TGTGCCTGGGGGGGGGTTGCGAATGAGCAGTTCTTC
V gene: TRBV7-2; J gene: TRBJ2-1; clone size: -; D gene: -; CDR3 protein: CASLQDSSYNEQFF; CDR3 DNA: TGTGCCTCCCTCCAGGACTCCTCCTACAATGAGCAGTTCTTC
V gene: TRBV6-5; J gene: TRBJ1-2; clone size: -; D gene: TRBD1; CDR3 protein: CASSYAQGANYGYTF; CDR3 DNA: TGTGCCAGCAGTTACGCGCAGGGGGCCAACTATGGCTACACCTTC
V gene: TRBV6-6; J gene: TRBJ1-1; clone size: few; D gene: -; CDR3 protein: CASSYSRGTEAFF; CDR3 DNA: TGTGCCAGCAGTTACTCGAGAGGGACTGAAGCTTTCTTT
V gene: TRBV9; J gene: TRBJ2-1; clone size: -; D gene: -; CDR3 protein: CASSPRGTYNEQFF; CDR3 DNA: TGTGCCAGCAGCCCCAGGGGCACCTACAATGAGCAGTTCTTC
V gene: TRBV10-3; J gene: TRBJ1-5; clone size: -; D gene: -; CDR3 protein: CAISAGGDSNQPQHF; CDR3 DNA: TGTGCCATCAGTGCTGGTGGAGATAGCAATCAGCCCCAGCATTTT
V gene: TRBV6-5; J gene: TRBJ1-5; clone size: few; D gene: -; CDR3 protein: CASRARGSGNQPQHF; CDR3 DNA: TGTGCCAGCAGAGCAAGGGGAAGTGGCAATCAGCCCCAGCATTTT
V gene: TRBV15; J gene: TRBJ1-4; clone size: -; D gene: -; CDR3 protein: CATTKRSGRREKLFF; CDR3 DNA: TGTGCCACGACCAAGAGGTCGGGGAGACGTGAAAAACTGTTTTTT
V gene: TRBV7-3; J gene: TRBJ2-3; clone size: -; D gene: TRBD2; CDR3 protein: CASSLRRAGAGEKDTQYF; CDR3 DNA: TGTGCCAGCAGCTTAAGACGGGCGGGTGCGGGAGAGAAAGATACGCAGTATTTT
V gene: TRBV19; J gene: TRBJ1-5; clone size: once; D gene: TRBD1; CDR3 protein: CASSTPGQTIGNQPQHF; CDR3 DNA: TGTGCCAGTAGTACTCCGGGACAGACTATAGGCAATCAGCCCCAGCATTTT
V gene: TRBV5-1; J gene: TRBJ2-2; clone size: -; D gene: TRBD2; CDR3 protein: CASSPAAGGYTGELFF; CDR3 DNA: TGCGCCAGCAGCCCGGCGGCGGGGGGGTACACCGGGGAGCTGTTTTTT
V gene: TRBV25-1; J gene: TRBJ1-1; clone size: -; D gene: -; CDR3 protein: CASSELGAGRRTEAFF; CDR3 DNA: TGTGCCAGCAGTGAATTAGGGGCCGGACGCCGCACTGAAGCTTTCTTT
V gene: TRBV14; J gene: TRBJ2-1; clone size: -; D gene: -; CDR3 protein: CASSQSTPLWREGTYNEQFF; CDR3 DNA: TGTGCCAGCAGCCAATCCACCCCCCTCTGGCGGGAAGGGACCTACAATGAGCAGTTCTTC
V gene: TRBV7-2; J gene: TRBJ2-5; clone size: -; D gene: TRBD2; CDR3 protein: CASSPGVSAGEETQYF; CDR3 DNA: TGTGCCAGCAGCCCCGGAGTCTCAGCGGGGGAAGAGACCCAGTACTTC
V gene: TRBV19; J gene: TRBJ2-7; clone size: -; D gene: -; CDR3 protein: CASSPETGESSYEQYF; CDR3 DNA: TGTGCCAGTAGTCCCGAGACAGGCGAGAGCTCCTACGAGCAGTACTTC
V gene: TRBV19; J gene: TRBJ2-5; clone size: -; D gene: -; CDR3 protein: CASSIDVGQGHRYQETQYF; CDR3 DNA: TGTGCCAGTAGTATAGATGTCGGGCAGGGGCACAGGTACCAAGAGACCCAGTACTTC
V gene: TRBV7-2; J gene: TRBJ2-7; clone size: -; D gene: TRBD1; CDR3 protein: CASSSPRAGGITDEQYF; CDR3 DNA: TGTGCCAGCAGCTCCCCCCGGGCAGGGGGCATCACGGATGAGCAGTACTTC
V gene: TRBV27; J gene: TRBJ2-5; clone size: -; D gene: -; CDR3 protein: CASSFNDGGETQYF; CDR3 DNA: TGTGCCAGCAGTTTCAATGACGGGGGAGAGACCCAGTACTTC
V gene: TRBV5-6; J gene: TRBJ2-5; clone size: once; D gene: -; CDR3 protein: CASGLTGRRETQYF; CDR3 DNA: TGTGCCAGCGGTTTGACAGGGAGGAGAGAGACCCAGTACTTC
V gene: TRBV10-3; J gene: TRBJ2-5; clone size: -; D gene: -; CDR3 protein: CAISESSGETQYF; CDR3 DNA: TGTGCCATCAGTGAGTCGAGCGGGGAGACCCAGTACTTC
V gene: TRBV27; J gene: TRBJ2-5; clone size: -; D gene: -; CDR3 protein: CASSSIGRGTSTETQYF; CDR3 DNA: TGTGCCAGCAGTTCCATTGGCAGGGGTACATCCACGGAGACCCAGTACTTC
V gene: TRBV2; J gene: TRBJ2-1; clone size: -; D gene: TRBD1; CDR3 protein: CASSVDRVGGNEQFF; CDR3 DNA: TGTGCCAGCAGTGTCGACAGGGTTGGGGGCAATGAGCAGTTCTTC
V gene: TRBV9; J gene: TRBJ1-1; clone size: once; D gene: -; CDR3 protein: CASSVLKSTEAFF; CDR3 DNA: TGTGCCAGCAGCGTACTAAAGAGCACTGAAGCTTTCTTT
V gene: TRBV6-5; J gene: TRBJ2-1; clone size: many; D gene: TRBD2; CDR3 protein: CASNVAGAYNEQFF; CDR3 DNA: TGTGCCAGCAATGTAGCGGGAGCCTACAATGAGCAGTTCTTC
V gene: TRBV6-5; J gene: TRBJ2-2; clone size: -; D gene: TRBD2; CDR3 protein: CASTRLAGGVGELFF; CDR3 DNA: TGTGCCAGCACTCGACTAGCGGGAGGTGTCGGGGAGCTGTTTTTT
V gene: TRBV6-5; J gene: TRBJ2-5; clone size: -; D gene: TRBD2; CDR3 protein: CASSYRTSTRGKTQYF; CDR3 DNA: TGTGCCAGCAGTTACAGGACTAGCACCCGGGGAAAGACCCAGTACTTC
V gene: TRBV9; J gene: TRBJ2-1; clone size: -; D gene: TRBD2; CDR3 protein: CASSDPLAGGTSSYNEQFF; CDR3 DNA: TGTGCCAGCAGCGACCCGCTAGCGGGAGGGACTAGCTCCTACAATGAGCAGTTCTTC
V gene: TRBV2; J gene: TRBJ2-1; clone size: -; D gene: TRBD2; CDR3 protein: CASSERLAGNEQFF; CDR3 DNA: TGTGCCAGCAGTGAAAGACTAGCGGGCAATGAGCAGTTCTTC
V gene: TRBV6-1; J gene: TRBJ2-2; clone size: -; D gene: TRBD1; CDR3 protein: CASRRGPGMAGELFF; CDR3 DNA: TGTGCCAGCAGGAGGGGGCCAGGGATGGCCGGGGAGCTGTTTTTT
V gene: TRBV12-5; J gene: TRBJ1-1; clone size: -; D gene: -; CDR3 protein: CASGLDSVTEAFF; CDR3 DNA: TGTGCTAGTGGTTTGGACTCCGTCACTGAAGCTTTCTTT
V gene: TRBV9; J gene: TRBJ2-7; clone size: -; D gene: TRBD2; CDR3 protein: CASSVGSGGTYEQYF; CDR3 DNA: TGTGCCAGCAGCGTAGGGTCGGGAGGTACCTACGAGCAGTACTTC
V gene: TRBV6-5; J gene: TRBJ1-1; clone size: once; D gene: -; CDR3 protein: CASSYSNRMSTEAFF; CDR3 DNA: TGTGCCAGCAGTTACTCGAACAGGATGAGTACTGAAGCTTTCTTT
V gene: TRBV6-5; J gene: TRBJ1-5; clone size: -; D gene: TRBD1; CDR3 protein: CASSPGGGQPQHF; CDR3 DNA: TGTGCCAGCAGCCCAGGGGGCGGACAGCCCCAGCATTTT
V gene: TRBV29-1; J gene: TRBJ2-5; clone size: -; D gene: TRBD2; CDR3 protein: CSVEGYSGRGEETQYF; CDR3 DNA: TGCAGCGTTGAAGGGTATAGCGGGAGAGGTGAAGAGACCCAGTACTTC
V gene: TRBV7-2; J gene: TRBJ1-2; clone size: -; D gene: TRBD1; CDR3 protein: CASSPRQGPNYGYTF; CDR3 DNA: TGTGCCAGCAGCCCCAGACAGGGGCCTAACTATGGCTACACCTTC
V gene: TRBV7-6; J gene: TRBJ2-1; clone size: -; D gene: TRBD1; CDR3 protein: CASSLRQGLSYNEQFF; CDR3 DNA: TGTGCCAGCAGCTTACGACAGGGGTTATCCTACAATGAGCAGTTCTTC
V gene: TRBV27; J gene: TRBJ1-1; clone size: -; D gene: -; CDR3 protein: CASTPRRGAGTEAFF; CDR3 DNA: TGTGCCAGCACCCCCCGCCGGGGGGCGGGCACTGAAGCTTTCTTT
V gene: TRBV5-1; J gene: TRBJ1-5; clone size: -; D gene: -; CDR3 protein: CASSRDTGNQPQHF; CDR3 DNA: TGCGCCAGCAGCAGAGACACGGGGAATCAGCCCCAGCATTTT